The T cell receptor (beta chain) under discussion was sequenced for a study of shared clonotypes between healthy human individuals. Data came from immunoSEQ multiplex PCR; TCRdb stores just in-frame clones and leaves some out. This table holds approximately 980,000 clones, roughly 72% found once. The CDR3 has 14 amino acids. Germline V lookup: CDR1 SEHNR, CDR2 FQNEAQ (reference sequence). V gave up 1 base and J gave up 6 bases; unmatched junction bases: 6. Sequenced material: memory CD4+ T cells sorted from blood. Stated subset: CD45RA-negative fraction. The sequence was collected from a man younger than 35 in good health. J is TRBJ2-7 and V is TRBV7-9; 7 positions agree with TRBD1. CDR3 in amino acids: CASSLGTGVSEQYF. The CDR3, as DNA: TGTGCCAGCAGCTTAGGGACAGGCGTAAGCGAGCAGTACTTC.